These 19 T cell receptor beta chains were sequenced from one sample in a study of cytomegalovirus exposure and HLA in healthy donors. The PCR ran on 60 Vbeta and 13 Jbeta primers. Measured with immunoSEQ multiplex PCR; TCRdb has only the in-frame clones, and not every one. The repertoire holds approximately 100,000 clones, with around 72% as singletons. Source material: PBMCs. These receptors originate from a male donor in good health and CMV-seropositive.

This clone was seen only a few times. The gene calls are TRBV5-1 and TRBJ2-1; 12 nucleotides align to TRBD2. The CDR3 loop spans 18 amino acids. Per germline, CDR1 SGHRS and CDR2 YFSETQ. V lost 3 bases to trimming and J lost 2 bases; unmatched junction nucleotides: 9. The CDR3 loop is CASSSGKGLAGPYNEQFF. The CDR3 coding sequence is TGCGCCAGCAGCTCAGGGAAGGGACTAGCGGGCCCCTACAATGAGCAGTTCTTC.

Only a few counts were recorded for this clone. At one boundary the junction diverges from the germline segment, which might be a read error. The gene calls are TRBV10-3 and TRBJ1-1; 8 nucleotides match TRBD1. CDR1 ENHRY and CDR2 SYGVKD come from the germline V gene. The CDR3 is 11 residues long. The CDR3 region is CAISESGTGLF. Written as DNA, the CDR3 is TGTGCCATCAGTGAGTCGGGGACAGGTCTCTTT.

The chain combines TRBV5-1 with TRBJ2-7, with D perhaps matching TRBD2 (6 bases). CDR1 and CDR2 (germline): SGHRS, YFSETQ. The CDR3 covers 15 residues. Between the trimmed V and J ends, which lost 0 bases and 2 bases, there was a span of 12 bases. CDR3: CASSLGLARPYEQYF. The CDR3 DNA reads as TGCGCCAGCAGCTTGGGGCTAGCGCGACCCTACGAGCAGTACTTC.

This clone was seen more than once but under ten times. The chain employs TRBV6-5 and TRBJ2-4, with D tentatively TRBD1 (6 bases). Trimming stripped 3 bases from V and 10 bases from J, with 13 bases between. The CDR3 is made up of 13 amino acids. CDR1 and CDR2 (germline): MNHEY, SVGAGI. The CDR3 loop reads CASSYDRRGIQYF. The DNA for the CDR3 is TGTGCCAGCAGTTATGACCGAAGGGGGATTCAGTACTTC.

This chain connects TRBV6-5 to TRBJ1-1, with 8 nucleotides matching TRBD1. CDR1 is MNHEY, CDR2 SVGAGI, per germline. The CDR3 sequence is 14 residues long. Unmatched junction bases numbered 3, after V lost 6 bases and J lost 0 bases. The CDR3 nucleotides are TGTGCCAGCAGACTACAGGGGGTGAACACTGAAGCTTTCTTT. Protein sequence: CASRLQGVNTEAFF.

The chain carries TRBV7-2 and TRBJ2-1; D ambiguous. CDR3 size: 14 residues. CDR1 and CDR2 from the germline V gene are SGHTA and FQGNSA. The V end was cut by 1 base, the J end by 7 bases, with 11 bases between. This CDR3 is CASSLDWSTNEQFF. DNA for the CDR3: TGTGCCAGCAGCTTAGACTGGTCCACTAATGAGCAGTTCTTC.

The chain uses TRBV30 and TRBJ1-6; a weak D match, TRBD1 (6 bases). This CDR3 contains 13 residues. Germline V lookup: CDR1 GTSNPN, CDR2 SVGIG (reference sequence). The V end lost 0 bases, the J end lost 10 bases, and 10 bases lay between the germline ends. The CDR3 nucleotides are TGTGCCTGGAGTGTAGGGGGAGTCTCACCCCTCCACTTT. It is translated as CAWSVGGVSPLHF.

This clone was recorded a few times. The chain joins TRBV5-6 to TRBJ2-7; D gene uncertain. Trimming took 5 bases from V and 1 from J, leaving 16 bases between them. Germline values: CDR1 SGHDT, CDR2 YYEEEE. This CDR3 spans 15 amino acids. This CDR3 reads CASRLLARQSYEQYF. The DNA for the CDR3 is TGTGCCAGCAGACTGTTAGCAAGGCAGTCCTACGAGCAGTACTTC. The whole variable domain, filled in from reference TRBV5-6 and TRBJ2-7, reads DAGVTQSPTHLIKTRGQQVTLRCSPKSGHDTVSWYQQALGQGPQFIFQYYEEEERQRGNFPDRFSGHQFPNYSSELNVNALLLGDSALYLCASRLLARQSYEQYFGPGTRLTVT.

CDR3 DNA: TGCGCCAGCAGCTTGGGTTGGGGAGTGGGCACAGATACGCAGTATTTT. Residues: CASSLGWGVGTDTQYF. This chain uses TRBV5-1 with TRBJ2-3; TRBD2 might be the D (5 bases). Trimming removed 0 bases at V and 1 base at J, with 12 bases between. The CDR3 is made up of 16 amino acids. Germline V gene data show CDR1 as SGHRS and CDR2 as YFSETQ.

The CDR3 DNA reads TGTGCCAGTAGCCAGAACCAAGAGACCCAGTACTTC. It codes for CASSQNQETQYF. This chain links TRBV19 with TRBJ2-5; unclear D gene. V lost 6 bases and J 0 bases, leaving 5 bases between the germline ends. This CDR3 comprises 12 residues. CDR1 is LNHDA and CDR2 is SQIVND in the germline V gene (reference sequence).

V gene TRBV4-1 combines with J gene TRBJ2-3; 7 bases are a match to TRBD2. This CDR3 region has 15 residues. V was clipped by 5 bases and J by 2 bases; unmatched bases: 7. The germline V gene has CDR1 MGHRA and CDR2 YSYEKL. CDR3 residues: CASSVQRGFTDTQYF. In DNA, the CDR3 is TGCGCCAGCAGCGTTCAGCGGGGATTCACAGATACGCAGTATTTT.

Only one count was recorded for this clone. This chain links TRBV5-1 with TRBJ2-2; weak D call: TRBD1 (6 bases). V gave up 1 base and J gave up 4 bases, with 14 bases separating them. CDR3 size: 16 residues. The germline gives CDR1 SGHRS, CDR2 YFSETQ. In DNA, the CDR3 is TGCGCCAGCAGCTTGCAGGGGACCCGGGCCACCGGGGAGCTGTTTTTT. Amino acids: CASSLQGTRATGELFF.

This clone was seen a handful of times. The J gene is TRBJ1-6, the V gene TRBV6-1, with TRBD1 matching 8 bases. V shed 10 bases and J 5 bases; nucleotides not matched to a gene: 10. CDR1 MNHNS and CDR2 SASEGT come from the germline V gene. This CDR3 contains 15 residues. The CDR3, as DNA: TGTGCCACCCCCCGAGGACAGGGTGATAATTCACCCCTCCACTTT. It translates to CATPRGQGDNSPLHF.

CDR3 coding DNA: TGTGCCAGCAGCTTCCGCGGGGAACCTCGAGCTTTCTTT. Its protein is CASSFRGEPRAFF. The genes are TRBV5-4 and TRBJ1-1; D not certain. The CDR3 covers 13 residues. Germline CDR1 and CDR2: SGHNT and YYREEE (reference sequence). Deletions cut 2 bases from V and 10 bases from J, with 15 bases between.

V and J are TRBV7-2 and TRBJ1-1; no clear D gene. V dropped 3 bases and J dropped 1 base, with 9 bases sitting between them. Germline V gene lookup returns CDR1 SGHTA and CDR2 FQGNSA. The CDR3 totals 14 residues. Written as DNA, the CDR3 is TGTGCCAGCAGCTTCGGACGGGAGAACACTGAAGCTTTCTTT. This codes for CASSFGRENTEAFF.

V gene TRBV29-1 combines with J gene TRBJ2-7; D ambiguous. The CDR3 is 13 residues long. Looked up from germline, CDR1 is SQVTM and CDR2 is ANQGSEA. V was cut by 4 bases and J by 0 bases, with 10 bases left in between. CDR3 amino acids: CSVGSGSSYEQYF. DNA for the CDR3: TGCAGCGTTGGGTCAGGTAGCTCCTACGAGCAGTACTTC.

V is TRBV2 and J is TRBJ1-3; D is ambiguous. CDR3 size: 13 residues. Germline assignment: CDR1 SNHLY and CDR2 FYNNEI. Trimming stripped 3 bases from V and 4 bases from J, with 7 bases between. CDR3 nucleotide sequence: TGTGCCAGCAGTGAGACATTGGGAAACACCATATATTTT. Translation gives CASSETLGNTIYF. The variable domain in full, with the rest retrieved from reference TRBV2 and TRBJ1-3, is EPEVTQTPSHQVTQMGQEVILRCVPISNHLYFYWYRQILGQKVEFLVSFYNNEISEKSEIFDDQFSVERPDGSNFTLKIRSTKLEDSAMYFCASSETLGNTIYFGEGSWLTVV.

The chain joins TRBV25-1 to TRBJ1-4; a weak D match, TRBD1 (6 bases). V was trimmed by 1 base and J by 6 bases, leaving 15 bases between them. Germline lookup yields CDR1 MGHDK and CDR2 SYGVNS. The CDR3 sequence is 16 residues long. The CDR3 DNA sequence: TGTGCCAGCAGTGAATTGGGCAGGGGCGAAGATGAAAAACTGTTTTTT. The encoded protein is CASSELGRGEDEKLFF.

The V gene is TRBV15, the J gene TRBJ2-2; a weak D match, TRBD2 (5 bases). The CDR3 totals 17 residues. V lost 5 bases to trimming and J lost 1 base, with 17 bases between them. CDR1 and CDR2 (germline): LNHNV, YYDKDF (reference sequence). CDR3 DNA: TGTGCCACCAGCGTCGATCGCTCACGGGGGAACACCGGGGAGCTGTTTTTT. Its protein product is CATSVDRSRGNTGELFF. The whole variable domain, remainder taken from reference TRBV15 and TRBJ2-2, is DAMVIQNPRYQVTQFGKPVTLSCSQTLNHNVMYWYQQKSSQAPKLLFHYYDKDFNNEADTPDNFQSRRPNTSFCFLDIRSPGLGDTAMYLCATSVDRSRGNTGELFFGEGSRLTVL.